The present T cell receptor (beta chain) was sequenced within a study of graft-versus-host responses after intestinal transplantation (TCRdb year 2021). Study-wide context: Multivisceral, liver-intestinal, or isolated intestinal transplants were received by the recipients. Anti-thymocyte globulin induction was given to all recipients, followed by maintenance tacrolimus and steroids for two to four years. After intestinal transplantation, graft-versus-host and host-versus-graft alloreactive T cell clones in the graft, circulation and bone marrow were tracked using bulk TCR-beta CDR3 sequencing. Alloreactive clones were identified by sequencing pre-transplant mixed lymphocyte reaction products and comparing them with unstimulated pre-transplant donor and recipient T cells. The cohort enrolled under 25 intestinal transplant recipients including one retransplant, and a few patients lacking pretransplant specimens were excluded. Donor T cell macrochimerism was defined as a peak of at least 4% donor T cells among recipient peripheral blood mononuclear cells. Rather than being sequenced by the commercial service, samples from a few later patients were sequenced in-house on an Illumina MiSeq and processed with MiXCR.

The library was obtained by the immunoSEQ multiplex PCR assay. High-throughput TCR-beta CDR3 sequencing of genomic DNA from most patients was performed by Adaptive Biotechnologies. The source study handled its data this way. TCR sequencing data for more than 15 patients were retrieved from Adaptive's ImmunoSEQ software; a few other patients were processed with MiXCR and VDJtools. Because the origin of CDR3 nucleotide sequences shared between donor and recipient could not be assigned, those sequences were removed. To count as alloreactive, a clone needed at least 2-fold expansion over unstimulated cells and a minimum CFSE-low frequency of 0.002% (template counts) or 0.001% (read counts). Mappable clones were those detected in sequenced pre-transplant spleen, lymph node, or MLR CFSE-low populations of the donor or recipient. The cumulative frequency of alloreactive clones was calculated as a percentage of all sequences, weighted by copy number. This is the immuneACCESS table as TCRdb keeps it, with only in-frame sequences that have V and J called. A part of the clones is gone; compared with another copy, unresolved V genes explain less than half, and the rest is unexplained. The D gene and trimming were derived from the DNA, and the V and J assignments and clone size from that table. The sample table lists roughly 15,000 clones, roughly 80% of them with a count of one. The top ten clonotypes cover around 7.4% of the sample.

Between the V and J ends, shortened by 3 bases and 2 bases respectively, the junction contains 12 bases. The CDR1 and CDR2 encoded by the germline V gene are LGHNA and YNFKEQ. The CDR3 sequence holds 15 residues, the cysteine and phenylalanine included. CDR3 DNA only is kept here, 45 bases in frame from base 1. General findings and caveats noted by the study authors: GvH clones were found in recipient bone marrow, and some of the GvH clones appeared earlier in ileal mucosa or blood, which is consistent with an intestinal mucosal origin. Early after transplant, declines in HvG clones were associated with peak levels of circulating GvH clones. Patients with donor T cell macrochimerism had high GvH to HvG T cell clonal ratios in their allografts. The conclusions were limited by the relatively low number and heterogeneity of the intestinal transplant patients.

Dithiothreitol, EDTA incubations and collagenase D digestion were used to isolate intraepithelial and lamina propria lymphocytes from graft specimens. Serial intestinal graft biopsy specimens collected up to 600 days after transplant underwent bulk TCR-beta sequencing. This clone was counted between two and nine times. Its antigen has not been determined. Per-nucleotide qualities are absent, and no much larger clonotype sits a single base away. Here the sequenced sample was ileum tissue, taken approximately 450 days after intestinal transplant. This sequence originates from a human patient who received an intestinal transplant, so some T cells may come from the graft donor. The chain uses TRBV4-2 and TRBJ2-3; the D gene cannot be named for sure. The CDR3 region: CASSHSQWDTDTQYF. The DNA sequence is given as TGTGCCAGCAGCCATAGCCAGTGGGACACAGATACGCAGTATTTT.